This entry describes one TCR beta chain. This clone appeared a few times. There is no known antigen for this receptor. Base qualities are not recorded, but no much larger clone differs from it by a single base. TCRbeta CDR3 regions were amplified from genomic DNA by means of the immunoSEQ Assay, a bias-controlled multiplex PCR. In the original analysis: The number of nucleated cells in each sample was estimated from the amplification of reference gene primers within the assay. To quantify the absolute abundance of each unique TCRbeta CDR3 rearrangement, sequence reads were collapsed and filtered. For each sample, productive Simpson clonality was calculated as the square root of Simpson's diversity index across productive rearrangements. TCRdb obtained this table from immuneACCESS and retained in-frame rearrangements with V and J assigned. These tables miss some clones; where compared with another copy, unresolved V genes account for less than half of the shortfall, and the remainder is unexplained. V, J and clone size derive from that table, while D and trimming were established from the DNA sequence. This sample gives about 170,000 clones in total; about four fifths of them show up just once. The ten largest clones represent approximately 10% of the sample.

These data belong to a study of blood T cell repertoires in COVID-19 (TCRdb year 2020). Some background on the complete study: Samples covering the acute and convalescent phases of COVID-19 were provided by collaborators in the United States, Italy and Spain. The material from the prospective study consisted of cDNA or gDNA derived from T cells, B-cell-depleted T cells, or PBMCs. Subjects who had been exposed to COVID-19, were actively infected with it, or had recovered from it provided the deeply sampled blood TCRbeta repertoires that made up the dataset. The repertoires were made available in a free public database intended to serve as a resource for research on the immune response to SARS-CoV-2. Samples were obtained from the ongoing ImmuneRACE study (first 160 participants) and from approximately 1,200 subjects provided by 6 global collaborators. The sample metadata nearly always contained a de-identified subject ID, COVID-19 status, age in years and sex. Where available, HLA class I and class II types were obtained from metadata supplied by the sample provider rather than from assay-based typing. The investigation overall reported the following: Clinical and demographic metadata were provided uncurated, with the amount varying by source and participant.

The CDR3 holds 14 amino acids from the cysteine to the phenylalanine. Only the CDR3 DNA stays, 42 bases, in frame from base 1. V is pared back by 2 bases and J by 8 bases, with 13 bases lying between the germline termini. In the germline V gene, CDR1 corresponds to SGHRS and CDR2 to YFSETQ. The collaborating institutions used their own protocols to collect whole blood in K2EDTA tubes. For TCRbeta analysis, collaborators shipped samples as frozen whole blood, isolated PBMCs, or DNA extracted from either of those sample types. The chain is assembled from TRBV5-1 and TRBJ1-4; a weak D assignment points to TRBD1 (6 bases agree). This receptor was identified in an older man with active or convalescent COVID-19. The sequencing sample was made of peripheral blood. The CDR3 region: CASSFLGGPEKLFF. At the DNA level, the sequence is TGCGCCAGCAGCTTTTTGGGGGGGCCCGAAAAACTGTTTTTT. The full variable domain, with segments outside the CDR3 supplied by the reference TRBV5-1 and TRBJ1-4 proteins, appears as KAGVTQTPRYLIKTRGQQVTLSCSPISGHRSVSWYQQTPGQGLQFLFEYFSETQRNKGNFPGRFSGRQFSNSRSEMNVSTLELGDSALYLCASSFLGGPEKLFFGSGTQLSVL.